This T cell receptor (delta chain) was found in a study of gamma-delta T cells after stem cell transplantation. TCRdb redid clone calling on the RT-PCR reads using CATT. The table shows about 4,900 delta-chain clones, with more than 15% occurring only once. In the case of this clone: The database protein in TCRdb disagrees with the DNA translation at residue 10; the sequence shown here was translated from the DNA.

Material: gamma-delta T cells. The origin of this receptor is a human donor. It is not recorded whose cells these are; they may come from a transplant donor.

Here the CDR3 reads CACDTGGSSGDTRQMFF. The DNA for the CDR3 is TGTGCCTGTGACACTGGTGGGAGCTCCGGGGACACCCGACAGATGTTTTTC. V is TRDV2 and J is TRDJ3; no clear D. The CDR3 extends over 17 amino acids. From germline, CDR1 is GEAIGNYY and CDR2 EKD.